This TCR beta chain was sequenced for a study of graft-versus-host responses after intestinal transplantation. Germline V gene lookup returns CDR1 SGHRS and CDR2 YFSETQ. The V end was cut by 2 bases, the J end by 4 bases, with 3 bases between. The length of the CDR3 is 11 residues. Findings and limits, study-wide: Some patients had graft-donor T cell macrochimerism, and their allografts showed high graft-versus-host to host-versus-graft clonal ratios.

Libraries were prepared by immunoSEQ multiplex PCR; TCRdb keeps only in-frame clonotypes and omits some of them. Of 40,000 to 55,000 clones listed, about four fifths are singletons. There are a few counts of this clone. The antigen remains undetermined. This sample comprised unstimulated CD4+ T cells sorted from spleen or lymph node cells, obtained before transplant. This chain uses TRBV5-1 with TRBJ2-5; no definite D call. The clonotype was recovered from a human donor who was the organ donor for an intestinal transplant. The CDR3 region has the DNA TGCGCCAGCAGCTTATCAGAGACCCAGTACTTC. It translates to CASSLSETQYF.